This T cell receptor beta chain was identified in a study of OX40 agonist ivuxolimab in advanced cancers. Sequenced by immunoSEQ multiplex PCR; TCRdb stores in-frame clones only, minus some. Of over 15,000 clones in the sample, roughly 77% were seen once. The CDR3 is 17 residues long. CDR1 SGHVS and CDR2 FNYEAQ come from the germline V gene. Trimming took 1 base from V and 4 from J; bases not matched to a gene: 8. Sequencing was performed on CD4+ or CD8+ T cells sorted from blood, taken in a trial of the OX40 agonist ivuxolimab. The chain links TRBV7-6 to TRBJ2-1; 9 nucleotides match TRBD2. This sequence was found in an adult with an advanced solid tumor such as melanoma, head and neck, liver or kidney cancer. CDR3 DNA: TGTGCCAGCAGCTTAGTCAGGGGAGCGGGAGGATACAATGAGCAGTTCTTC. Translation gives CASSLVRGAGGYNEQFF.